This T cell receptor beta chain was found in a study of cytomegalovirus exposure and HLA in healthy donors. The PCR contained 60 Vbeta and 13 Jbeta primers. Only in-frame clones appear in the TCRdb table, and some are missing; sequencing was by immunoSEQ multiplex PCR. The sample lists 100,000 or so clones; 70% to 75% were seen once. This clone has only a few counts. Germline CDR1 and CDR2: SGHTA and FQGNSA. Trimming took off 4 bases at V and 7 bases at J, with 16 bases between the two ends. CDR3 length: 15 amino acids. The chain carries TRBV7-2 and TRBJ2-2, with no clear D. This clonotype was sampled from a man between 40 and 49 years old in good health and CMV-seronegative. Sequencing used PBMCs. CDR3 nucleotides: TGTGCCAGCAGCTCAGCTTCAGTGGTGGTCGGGGAGCTGTTTTTT. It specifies CASSSASVVVGELFF.